These 22 T cell receptor beta chains came from one sample sequenced in a study of T cells after somatic rescue of genetic block. Profiling relied on immunoSEQ multiplex PCR, and the TCRdb table lists in-frame clones only, not all of them. The data show 45,000 to 70,000 clones, with approximately 96% seen just once and about 0.075% held by the top ten. Sequencing was performed on peripheral blood mononuclear cells (PBMCs). The receptor source for this set is a child under three years old.

The gene calls are TRBV23-1 and TRBJ2-1, with 13 bases aligning to TRBD2. TRBV23-1 is an open reading frame, and its role is uncertain. The CDR3 spans 16 residues. The J segment lost 6 bases and the V segment lost 0 bases, leaving 2 bases of the junction unmatched. The CDR3 here is CASSQSWTSGSNEQFF. In DNA, the CDR3 is TGCGCCAGCAGTCAATCTTGGACTAGCGGGAGCAATGAGCAGTTCTTC.

The chain has TRBV4-3 and TRBJ2-7; possibly TRBD2 for D (5 bases). The CDR3 runs to 15 residues. CDR1 is LGHNA, CDR2 YSLEER, per germline. Trimming cost V 4 bases and J 1 base, with 14 bases left between them. CDR3 nucleotides: TGCGCCAGCAGCCCTATTGTAACGGGGTCCTACGAGCAGTACTTC. Amino acid sequence: CASSPIVTGSYEQYF.

CDR3 nucleotides: TGTGCCAGCAGCGTAGGGCGGGGGTCCTACGAGCAGTACTTC. Protein: CASSVGRGSYEQYF. The chain has TRBV7-2 and TRBJ2-7; the match to TRBD2 covers 7 bases. The CDR3 has 14 amino acids. Germline V gene sequence: CDR1 SGHTA, CDR2 FQGNSA. With V trimmed by 5 bases and J by 1 base, 5 bases remained unmatched.

The genes are TRBV7-2 and TRBJ1-2; D unclear. CDR3 size: 13 residues. Germline V gives CDR1 SGHTA, CDR2 FQGNSA. V lost 0 bases, J lost 6 bases, and 8 bases lay in between. The CDR3 sequence: CASSLATGDGYTF. The CDR3 DNA is TGTGCCAGCAGCTTAGCCACCGGGGATGGCTACACCTTC. The full variable domain, in which reference TRBV7-2 and TRBJ1-2 provide the parts outside the CDR3, is GAGVSQSPSNKVTEKGKDVELRCDPISGHTALYWYRQSLGQGLEFLIYFQGNSAPDKSGLPSDRFSAERTGGSVSTLTIQRTQQEDSAVYLCASSLATGDGYTFGSGTRLTVV.

The count of this clone is one. The rearrangement joins TRBV19 to TRBJ1-2; 10 bases match TRBD1. Germline CDR1 LNHDA, CDR2 SQIVND (reference sequence). The CDR3 is 14 residues long. Germline trimming cut 4 bases from V and 6 bases from J; bases unmatched to any gene: 5. The CDR3 nucleotides are TGTGCCAGTAGTAGGGACAGGGGATTGGATGGCTACACCTTC. Amino acids: CASSRDRGLDGYTF.

CDR3 region: CASSLEGAYGYTF. CDR3 sequence (DNA): TGTGCCAGCAGCTTGGAGGGGGCATATGGCTACACCTTC. The chain recombines TRBV5-6 with TRBJ1-2; 7 nucleotides match TRBD1. The CDR3 consists of 13 residues. V was clipped by 0 bases and J by 5 bases; unmatched bases: 1. Germline CDR1 SGHDT, CDR2 YYEEEE.

The genes are TRBV5-4 and TRBJ2-1, with TRBD2 identical over 7 bases. CDR3 size: 14 residues. J lost 2 bases, V lost 4 bases, and 3 bases had no gene match. From germline, CDR1 is SGHNT and CDR2 YYREEE (reference sequence). The CDR3 DNA is TGTGCCAGCAGCCGCGGGAGCCCCTACAATGAGCAGTTCTTC. Its translation is CASSRGSPYNEQFF.

The rearrangement uses TRBV11-2 and TRBJ1-1, with 10 bases identical to TRBD1. The CDR3 contains 14 residues. The V and J ends lost 0 bases and 11 bases, in that order; junction bases with no gene match: 6. Looked up from germline, CDR1 is SGHAT and CDR2 is FQNNGV. The CDR3 nucleotides are TGTGCCAGCAGCTTAGATGGGACAGGGGCGCGCGCTTTCTTT. Protein product: CASSLDGTGARAFF.

A single count supports this clone. The chain uses TRBV10-1 and TRBJ2-3; TRBD2 might be the D (6 bases). The V gene's germline CDR1 is WNHNN and CDR2 SYGVQD (reference sequence). V was trimmed by 3 bases and J by 3 bases, leaving 13 bases between them. The CDR3 covers 15 residues. The CDR3 nucleotides are TGCGCCAGCAGTGAATTCCGCGGGATGACAGATACGCAGTATTTT. Translated: CASSEFRGMTDTQYF.

The J gene is TRBJ2-3, the V gene TRBV30, with a possible D match to TRBD2 (5 bases). The CDR3 spans 14 residues. V was shortened by 3 bases and J by 4 bases, with 14 bases between the two germline ends. CDR1 and CDR2 (germline): GTSNPN, SVGIG (reference sequence). The CDR3 nucleotides read TGTGCCTGGAGGTCGCTAGCTTTCTCAGATACGCAGTATTTT. This sequence encodes CAWRSLAFSDTQYF.

The chain has TRBV9 and TRBJ2-5; TRBD2 agrees at 8 bases. In germline, CDR1 is SGDLS, CDR2 YYNGEE. V dropped 2 bases and J dropped 1; count of bases not matched to a gene: 4. The CDR3 consists of 15 residues. The CDR3 here is CASSVGSGTQETQYF. CDR3 bases: TGTGCCAGCAGCGTGGGTAGCGGGACCCAAGAGACCCAGTACTTC.

The chain carries TRBV6-1 and TRBJ2-7; 14 bases are shared with TRBD2. Looked up from germline, CDR1 is MNHNS and CDR2 is SASEGT. With V trimmed by 6 bases and J by 6 bases, 1 base remained unmatched. There are 13 residues in the CDR3. CDR3 DNA: TGTGCCAGCAGGGGGACTAGCGGGAGCGAGCAGTACTTC. As protein: CASRGTSGSEQYF.

This clone was observed a single time. J is TRBJ2-1 and V is TRBV2; 12 bases align to TRBD2. The CDR3 runs 13 residues. The trim removed 5 bases at V and 15 bases at J, leaving 8 bases unmatched. Germline CDR1 SNHLY, CDR2 FYNNEI. The CDR3 DNA reads TGTGCCAGCAGTAGACTAGCGGGAGCCTTCCCGTTCTTC. It translates to CASSRLAGAFPFF.

This clone was found a few times. The chain carries TRBV27 and TRBJ1-5; D is undetermined. V was cut by 8 bases and J by 5 bases, with 4 bases left in between. CDR3 length: 10 residues. CDR1 is MNHEY and CDR2 is SMNVEV in the germline V gene (reference sequence). In DNA, the CDR3 is TGTGCCAGCGGGTATCAGCCCCAGCATTTT. This sequence encodes CASGYQPQHF.

J is TRBJ2-7 and V is TRBV6-6; possible D gene TRBD1, 5 bases. V dropped 1 base and J dropped 7 bases, with 8 bases sitting between them. Germline V CDR1 and CDR2: MNHNY, SVGAGI (reference sequence). The CDR3 extends over 12 amino acids. The CDR3 sequence: CASSYFRVEQYF. The CDR3 coding sequence is TGTGCCAGCAGTTACTTCAGGGTGGAGCAGTACTTC.

This chain links TRBV4-1 with TRBJ2-7; TRBD2 agrees at 10 bases. Germline V CDR1 and CDR2: MGHRA, YSYEKL. This CDR3 has 12 amino acids. V trimming: 5 bases; J trimming: 5 bases; junction bases outside the gene matches: 0. CDR3 region: CASSSGRDEQYF. Written as DNA, the CDR3 is TGCGCCAGCAGCAGCGGGAGGGACGAGCAGTACTTC.

V is TRBV29-1 and J is TRBJ2-7, with 12 bases identical to TRBD2. Germline V gene data show CDR1 as SQVTM and CDR2 as ANQGSEA. The trim removed 6 bases at V and 6 bases at J, leaving 6 bases unmatched. The CDR3 spans 13 residues. This CDR3 is CSVYPSGRAEQYF. CDR3 in DNA: TGCAGCGTATACCCTAGCGGGAGGGCCGAGCAGTACTTC.

This clone was observed a single time. The chain combines TRBV7-2 with TRBJ2-5; D tentatively reads TRBD1 or TRBD2 (5 bases each). The CDR3 sequence is 14 residues long. The V and J ends lost 1 base and 7 bases respectively, with 13 bases between them. Germline CDR1 reads SGHTA; CDR2 reads FQGNSA. CDR3 amino acids: CASSLGGVSVTQYF. CDR3 in DNA: TGTGCCAGCAGCTTAGGAGGGGTATCGGTGACCCAGTACTTC. Based on the CDR3 plus reference TRBV7-2 and TRBJ2-5, the full variable domain is GAGVSQSPSNKVTEKGKDVELRCDPISGHTALYWYRQSLGQGLEFLIYFQGNSAPDKSGLPSDRFSAERTGGSVSTLTIQRTQQEDSAVYLCASSLGGVSVTQYFGPGTRLLVL.

The chain carries TRBV2 and TRBJ1-4; D call uncertain. Germline V gives CDR1 SNHLY, CDR2 FYNNEI. V was cut by 3 bases and J by 8 bases, with 1 base left in between. This CDR3 region has 10 residues. CDR3 DNA: TGTGCCAGCAGTGAGGAAAAACTGTTTTTT. It encodes CASSEEKLFF.

The chain uses TRBV27 and TRBJ2-1; TRBD2 agrees at 10 bases. The CDR3 extends over 13 amino acids. J lost 7 bases, V lost 3 bases, and 0 bases had no gene match. Germline V gene lookup returns CDR1 MNHEY and CDR2 SMNVEV (reference sequence). CDR3 region: CASSLTSGNEQFF. The CDR3 DNA reads as TGTGCCAGCAGTTTGACTAGCGGGAATGAGCAGTTCTTC.

The V and J genes are TRBV5-8 and TRBJ2-3; D gene unclear. Trimming cost V 0 bases and J 2 bases, with 4 bases left between them. The germline CDR1 and CDR2 sequences are SGHTS and YDEGEE. The CDR3 totals 13 residues. CDR3 protein: CASSLGLTDTQYF. In DNA, the CDR3 is TGTGCCAGCAGCTTGGGACTCACAGATACGCAGTATTTT.

This clone was seen only once. The V and J genes are TRBV9 and TRBJ2-1; 7 bases fit TRBD1. The CDR3 is made up of 15 amino acids. The V segment lost 0 bases and the J segment 8 bases; nucleotides outside the gene matches: 8. CDR1 and CDR2 (germline): SGDLS, YYNGEE. CDR3 bases: TGTGCCAGCAGCGTAGGGACAGGTAGAAGGGATGAGCAGTTCTTC. It translates to CASSVGTGRRDEQFF.